The present T cell receptor beta chain was sequenced within a study of T cell responses to AZD1222 COVID-19 vaccine. With respect to this clone: Its antigen is unidentified.

Researchers grouped second doses given at about 4 or about 12 weeks into one pool. Per the germline V gene, CDR1 is SGDLS and CDR2 is YYNGEE. This CDR3 comprises 15 residues. V shed 0 bases and J 4 bases; nucleotides not matched to a gene: 1. Assay: immunoSEQ multiplex PCR; the TCRdb copy retains only in-frame clones and omits some. The data hold about 180,000 clones, with 80% to 95% observed a single time. Overall study findings and caveats: CD4 TCRs associated with vaccination spanned spike, dominating at 160-218 and 743-854. Clonal diversity may have been underestimated in mostly white British donors. It was only a handful of AZD1222 recipients who were seropositive at baseline.

This chain links TRBV9 with TRBJ2-1; 10 bases agree with TRBD2. This specimen consisted of peripheral blood, obtained 28 days after the second AZD1222 dose. This TCR came from an adult who received the AZD1222 COVID-19 vaccine. The CDR3: CASSVGTSGYNEQFF. CDR3 nucleotide sequence: TGTGCCAGCAGCGTAGGGACTAGCGGTTACAATGAGCAGTTCTTC.